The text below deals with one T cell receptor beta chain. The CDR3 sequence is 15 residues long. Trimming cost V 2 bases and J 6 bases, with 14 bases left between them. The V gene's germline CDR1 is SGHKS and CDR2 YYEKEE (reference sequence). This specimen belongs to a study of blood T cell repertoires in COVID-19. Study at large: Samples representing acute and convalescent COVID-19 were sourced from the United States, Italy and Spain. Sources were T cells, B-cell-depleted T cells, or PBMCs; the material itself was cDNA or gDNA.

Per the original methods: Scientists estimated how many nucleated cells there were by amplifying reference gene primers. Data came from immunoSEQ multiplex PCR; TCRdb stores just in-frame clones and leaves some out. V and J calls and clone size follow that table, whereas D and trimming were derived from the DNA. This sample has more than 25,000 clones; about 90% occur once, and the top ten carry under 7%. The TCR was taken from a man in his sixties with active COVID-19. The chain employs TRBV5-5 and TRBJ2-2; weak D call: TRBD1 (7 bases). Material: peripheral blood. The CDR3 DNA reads TGTGCCAGCAGCTTTCAGGGGGGTAGGGCCGGGGAGCTGTTTTTT. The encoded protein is CASSFQGGRAGELFF. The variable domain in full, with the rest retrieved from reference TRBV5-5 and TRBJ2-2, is DAGVTQSPTHLIKTRGQQVTLRCSPISGHKSVSWYQQVLGQGPQFIFQYYEKEERGRGNFPDRFSARQFPNYSSELNVNALLLGDSALYLCASSFQGGRAGELFFGEGSRLTVL.